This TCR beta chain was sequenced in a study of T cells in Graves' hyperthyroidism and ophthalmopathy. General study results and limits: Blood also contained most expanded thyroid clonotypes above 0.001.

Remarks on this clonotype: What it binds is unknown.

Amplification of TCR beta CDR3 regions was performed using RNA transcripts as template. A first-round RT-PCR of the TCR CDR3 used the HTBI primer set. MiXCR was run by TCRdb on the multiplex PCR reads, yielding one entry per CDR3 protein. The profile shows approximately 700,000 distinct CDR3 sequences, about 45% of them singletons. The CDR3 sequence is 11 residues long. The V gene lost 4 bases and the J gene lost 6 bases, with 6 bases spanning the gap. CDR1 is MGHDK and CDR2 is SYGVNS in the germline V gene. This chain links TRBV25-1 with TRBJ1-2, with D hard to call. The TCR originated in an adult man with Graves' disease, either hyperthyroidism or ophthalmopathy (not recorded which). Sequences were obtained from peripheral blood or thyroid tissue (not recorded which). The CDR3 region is CASSGLDGYTF. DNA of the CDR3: TGTGCCAGCAGTGGCCTGGATGGCTACACCTTC.